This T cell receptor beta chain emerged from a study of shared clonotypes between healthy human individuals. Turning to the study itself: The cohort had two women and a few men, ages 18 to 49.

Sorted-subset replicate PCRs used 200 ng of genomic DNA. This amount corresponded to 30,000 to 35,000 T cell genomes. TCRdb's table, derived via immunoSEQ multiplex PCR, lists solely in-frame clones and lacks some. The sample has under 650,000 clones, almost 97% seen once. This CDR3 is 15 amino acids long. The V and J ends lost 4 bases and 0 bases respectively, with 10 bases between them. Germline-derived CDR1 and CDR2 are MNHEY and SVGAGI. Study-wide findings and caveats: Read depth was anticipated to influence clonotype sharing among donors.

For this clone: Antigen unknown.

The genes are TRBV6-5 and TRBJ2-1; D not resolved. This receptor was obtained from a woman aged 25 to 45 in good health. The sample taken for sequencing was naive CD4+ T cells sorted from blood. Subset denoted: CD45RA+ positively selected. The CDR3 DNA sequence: TGTGCCAGCAGTTCCGGGCCCCCCTCCTACAATGAGCAGTTCTTC. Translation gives CASSSGPPSYNEQFF.